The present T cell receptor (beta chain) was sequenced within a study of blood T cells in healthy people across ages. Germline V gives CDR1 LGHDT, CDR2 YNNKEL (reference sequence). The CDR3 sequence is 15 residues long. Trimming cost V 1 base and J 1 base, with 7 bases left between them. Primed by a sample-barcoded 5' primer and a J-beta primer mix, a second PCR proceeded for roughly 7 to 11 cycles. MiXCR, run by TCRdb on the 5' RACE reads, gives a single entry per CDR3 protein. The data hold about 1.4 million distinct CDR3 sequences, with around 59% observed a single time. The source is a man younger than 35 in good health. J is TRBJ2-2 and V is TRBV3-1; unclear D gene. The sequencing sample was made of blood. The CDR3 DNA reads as TGTGCCAGCAGCCAAGGAAGCCTGAACACCGGGGAGCTGTTTTTT. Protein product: CASSQGSLNTGELFF.